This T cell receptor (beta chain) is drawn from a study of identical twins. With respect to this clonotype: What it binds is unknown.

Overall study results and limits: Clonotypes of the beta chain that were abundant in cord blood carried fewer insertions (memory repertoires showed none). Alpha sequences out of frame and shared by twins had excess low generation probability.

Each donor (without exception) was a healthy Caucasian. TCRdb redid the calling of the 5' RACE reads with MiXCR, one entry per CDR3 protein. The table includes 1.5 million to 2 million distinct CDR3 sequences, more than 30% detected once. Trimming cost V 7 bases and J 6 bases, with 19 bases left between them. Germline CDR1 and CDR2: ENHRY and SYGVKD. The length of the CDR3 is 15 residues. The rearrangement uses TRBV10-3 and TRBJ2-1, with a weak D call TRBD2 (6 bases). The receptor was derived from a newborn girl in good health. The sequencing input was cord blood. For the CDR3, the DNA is TGTGCCATCAATGGCGGGAATGGGGCGCCCAATGAGCAGTTCTTC. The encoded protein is CAINGGNGAPNEQFF.